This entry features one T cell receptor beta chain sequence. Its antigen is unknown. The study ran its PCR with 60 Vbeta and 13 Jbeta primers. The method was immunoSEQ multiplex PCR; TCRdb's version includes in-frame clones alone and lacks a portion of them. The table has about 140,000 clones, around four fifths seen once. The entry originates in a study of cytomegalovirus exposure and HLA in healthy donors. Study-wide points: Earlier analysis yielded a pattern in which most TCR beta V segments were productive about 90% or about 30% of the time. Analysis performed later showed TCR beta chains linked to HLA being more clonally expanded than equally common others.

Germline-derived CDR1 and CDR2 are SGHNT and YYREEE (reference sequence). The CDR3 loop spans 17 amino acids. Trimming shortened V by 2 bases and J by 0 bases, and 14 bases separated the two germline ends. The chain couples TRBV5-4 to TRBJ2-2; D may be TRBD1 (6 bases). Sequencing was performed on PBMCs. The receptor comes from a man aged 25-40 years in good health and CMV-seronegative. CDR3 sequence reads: CASSLGRGSANTGELFF. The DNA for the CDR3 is TGTGCCAGCAGCTTAGGCAGGGGTTCGGCGAACACCGGGGAGCTGTTTTTT.